Sequencing of this T cell receptor (beta chain) was carried out in a study of T-cell reconstitution after alpha-beta-depleted transplantation in children. The study, taken as a whole, reports: At around two months after transplant, the alpha-beta T cells were reportedly derived from several hundred expanded clones that came from non-depleted graft cells.

Remarks on this clonotype: Its antigen is not identified.

The V end lost 7 bases, the J end lost 5 bases, and 15 bases lay between the germline ends. Germline assignment: CDR1 DFQATT and CDR2 SNEGSKA (reference sequence). CDR3 length equals 13 residues. Unique molecular identifiers were incorporated during preparation of the TCRbeta library. TCRdb re-called the PCR reads through MiXCR, storing one row per CDR3 protein. Of fewer than 700,000 distinct CDR3 sequences in the sample, roughly 23% were seen once. The chain recombines TRBV20-1 with TRBJ2-1; no clear D. This sequence originates from a boy under two years old who had a stem cell transplant for acute myeloid leukemia, so the T cells may come from the graft donor. The sample in question was PBMCs, mostly from graft donor cells, obtained 360 days after TCRalphabeta/CD19-depleted stem cell transplant. The CDR3 region has the DNA TGCAGTGGGGAAACGCAACTAAACAATGAGCAGTTCTTC. Its protein product is CSGETQLNNEQFF.